What follows are 7 T cell receptor beta chains derived from one specimen sequenced in a study of blood T cell repertoires in COVID-19. The method was immunoSEQ multiplex PCR; TCRdb's version includes in-frame clones alone and lacks a portion of them. Of 200,000 to 300,000 clones detected, 88% appear once; the ten largest clones hold just under 1%. Sequencing input: peripheral blood. The source is a middle-aged woman who had recovered from COVID-19.

The chain carries TRBV21-1 and TRBJ2-7; the table gives TRBD1 as D, unverified against the DNA. TRBV21-1 is assigned pseudogene status. The CDR3 has 19 amino acids. The CDR3 DNA is TGTGCCAGCAGCAAAGCTCGGGACAGCAACCCGATGGGCTCCTACGAGCAGTACGTC. It encodes CASSKARDSNPMGSYEQYV.

The chain recombines TRBV28 with TRBJ2-7, with a weak D call TRBD1 (6 bases). CDR3 length equals 13 residues. V was trimmed by 7 bases and J by 3 bases, leaving 13 bases between them. The germline V gene encodes CDR1 MDHEN and CDR2 SYDVKM. CDR3 coding DNA: TGTGCCAGCACCCTCAGGGGTCACTACGAGCAGTACTTC. As protein: CASTLRGHYEQYF.

The chain is built from TRBV3-1 (or the pseudogene TRBV3-2) and TRBJ2-7; TRBD2 matches at 12 bases. V gave up 4 bases and J gave up 7 bases; unmatched junction bases: 8. The CDR3 length is 15 residues. Per germline, CDR1 LGHDT and CDR2 YNNKEL (reference sequence). CDR3 nucleotides: TGTGCCAGCAGCCCTGATCTAGCGGGAGGGGGGGAGCAGTACTTC. Its protein product is CASSPDLAGGGEQYF.

V usage is TRBV24-1 and J usage is TRBJ2-3, with 8 bases aligning to TRBD2. Trimming took 0 bases from V and 6 from J; bases not matched to a gene: 7. The CDR3 extends over 16 amino acids. CDR1 KGHDR and CDR2 SFDVKD come from the germline V gene. CDR3 protein: CATSDLSSGSLDTQYF. Written as DNA, the CDR3 is TGTGCCACCAGTGATTTGTCCAGCGGGAGCCTGGATACGCAGTATTTT.

V is TRBV13 and J is TRBJ2-1; TRBD2 aligns across 14 bases. Germline V CDR1 and CDR2: PRHDT, FYEKMQ (reference sequence). CDR3 length: 16 residues. The CDR3 protein is CANGTSGRPWDNEQFF. The DNA for the CDR3 is TGTGCAAACGGGACTAGCGGGAGACCCTGGGACAATGAGCAGTTCTTC.

CDR3 sequence reads: CASSTQGWGTEAFF. The DNA for the CDR3 is TGTGCCAGCAGTACACAGGGGTGGGGCACTGAAGCTTTCTTT. This chain uses TRBV6-5 with TRBJ1-1; 7 bases are shared with TRBD1. The CDR3 is made up of 14 amino acids. V lost 5 bases to trimming and J lost 4 bases; unmatched junction nucleotides: 7. Germline lookup yields CDR1 MNHEY and CDR2 SVGAGI.

The genes are TRBV9 and TRBJ2-3, with D tentatively TRBD2 (5 bases). Germline V CDR1 and CDR2: SGDLS, YYNGEE. The CDR3 is 15 residues long. V dropped 4 bases and J dropped 2 bases, with 14 bases sitting between them. CDR3 region: CASSLGVRSTDTQYF. CDR3 DNA sequence: TGTGCCAGCAGCCTCGGGGTGCGGTCCACAGATACGCAGTATTTT. Drawing the rest from reference TRBV9 and TRBJ2-3, the complete variable domain is DSGVTQTPKHLITATGQRVTLRCSPRSGDLSVYWYQQSLDQGLQFLIQYYNGEERAKGNILERFSAQQFPDLHSELNLSSLELGDSALYFCASSLGVRSTDTQYFGPGTRLTVL.